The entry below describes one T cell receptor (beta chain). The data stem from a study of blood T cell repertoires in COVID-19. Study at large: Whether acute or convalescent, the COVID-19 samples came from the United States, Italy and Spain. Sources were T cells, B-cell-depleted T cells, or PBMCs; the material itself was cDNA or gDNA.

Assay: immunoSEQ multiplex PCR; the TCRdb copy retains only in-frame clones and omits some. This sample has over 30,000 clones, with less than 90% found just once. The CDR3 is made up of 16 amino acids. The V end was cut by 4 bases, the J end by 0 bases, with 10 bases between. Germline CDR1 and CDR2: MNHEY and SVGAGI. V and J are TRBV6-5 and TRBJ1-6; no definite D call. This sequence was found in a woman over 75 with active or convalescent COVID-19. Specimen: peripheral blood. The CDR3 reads CASSSGSSSYNSPLHF. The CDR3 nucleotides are TGTGCCAGCAGTTCAGGTTCGAGCTCCTATAATTCACCCCTCCACTTT.